This is a list of T cell receptor beta chains from one sample in a study of blood T cell repertoires in COVID-19. Sequencing used immunoSEQ multiplex PCR; TCRdb keeps in-frame clones, though not all of them. The table records about 63,000 clones, around 80% of them present only once. The sample was peripheral blood. These receptors came from a human donor in a cohort sampled during active COVID-19. Each CDR3 is given without its conserved first and last residue. Each record gives: clone size, V gene, J gene, CDR3 protein. Size is stated for part of the rows, as once, few or many counts, or as a class when the clone is expanded.

NA	TRBV4-2	TRBJ2-5	ASSIQETQY
NA	TRBV11-2	TRBJ2-1	ASRGPSSYNEQF
NA	TRBV5-1	TRBJ2-7	ASSLAGPEQY
NA	TRBV7-6	TRBJ2-7	ASSPGQLSSYEQY
NA	TRBV6-6	TRBJ1-2	ASSFGTGIGYT
NA	TRBV27	TRBJ2-7	ASSGTSSYEQY
NA	TRBV28	TRBJ1-2	ASGGYRGLGYT
NA	TRBV7-9	TRBJ1-1	ASSFSGGANEAF
NA	TRBV11-3	TRBJ2-5	ASSRGGEETQY
NA	TRBV7-8	TRBJ2-3	ASSLEGGRAAVDTQY
NA	TRBV11-2	TRBJ2-7	ASTPQRSGSEQY
NA	TRBV30	TRBJ2-3	AWLQGTDTQY
once	TRBV7-2	TRBJ2-1	ASRRPGQLYNEQF
NA	TRBV15	TRBJ2-1	ATSRARYNEQF
once	TRBV7-2	TRBJ2-3	ASSLEVGSGRERY
NA	TRBV20-1	TRBJ1-1	SASSGGGLMNTEAF